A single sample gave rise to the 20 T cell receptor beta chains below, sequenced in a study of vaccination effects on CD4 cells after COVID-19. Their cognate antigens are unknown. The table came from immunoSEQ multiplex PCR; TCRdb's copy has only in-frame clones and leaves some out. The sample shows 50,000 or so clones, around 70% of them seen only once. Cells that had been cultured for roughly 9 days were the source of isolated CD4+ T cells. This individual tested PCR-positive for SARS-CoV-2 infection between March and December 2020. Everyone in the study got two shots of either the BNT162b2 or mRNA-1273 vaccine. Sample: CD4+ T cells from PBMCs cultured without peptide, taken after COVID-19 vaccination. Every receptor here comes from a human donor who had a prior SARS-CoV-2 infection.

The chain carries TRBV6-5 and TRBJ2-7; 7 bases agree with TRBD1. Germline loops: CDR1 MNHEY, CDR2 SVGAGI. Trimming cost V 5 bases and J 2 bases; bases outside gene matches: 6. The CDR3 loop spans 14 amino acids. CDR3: CASSPPTGTYEQYF. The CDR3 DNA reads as TGTGCCAGCAGTCCCCCGACAGGGACCTACGAGCAGTACTTC.

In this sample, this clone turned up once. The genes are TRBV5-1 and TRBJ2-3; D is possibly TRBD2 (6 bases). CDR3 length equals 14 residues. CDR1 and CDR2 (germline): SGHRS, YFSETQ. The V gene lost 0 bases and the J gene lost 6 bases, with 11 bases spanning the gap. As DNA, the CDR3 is TGCGCCAGCAGCTTGGGGGGCCTAGCGGATACGCAGTATTTT. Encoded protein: CASSLGGLADTQYF.

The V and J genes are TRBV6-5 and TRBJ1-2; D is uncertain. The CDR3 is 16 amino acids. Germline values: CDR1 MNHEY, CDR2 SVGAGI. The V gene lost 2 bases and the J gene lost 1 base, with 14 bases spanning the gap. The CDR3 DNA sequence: TGTGCCAGCAGTTACCTCCCCGGTGGTGGTAACTATGGCTACACCTTC. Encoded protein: CASSYLPGGGNYGYTF.

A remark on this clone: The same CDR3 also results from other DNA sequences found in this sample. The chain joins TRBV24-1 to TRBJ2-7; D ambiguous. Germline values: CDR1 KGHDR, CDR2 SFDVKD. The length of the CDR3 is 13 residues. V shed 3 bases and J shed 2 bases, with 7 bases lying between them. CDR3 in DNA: TGTGCCACCAGTGATCCCCTTACCTACGAGCAGTACTTC. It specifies CATSDPLTYEQYF.

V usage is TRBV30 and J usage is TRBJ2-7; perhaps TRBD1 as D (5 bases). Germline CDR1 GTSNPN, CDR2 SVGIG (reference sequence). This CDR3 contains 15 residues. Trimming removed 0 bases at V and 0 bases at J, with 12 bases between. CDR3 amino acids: CAWSVQRGGSYEQYF. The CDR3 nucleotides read TGTGCCTGGAGTGTACAAAGGGGCGGCTCCTACGAGCAGTACTTC.

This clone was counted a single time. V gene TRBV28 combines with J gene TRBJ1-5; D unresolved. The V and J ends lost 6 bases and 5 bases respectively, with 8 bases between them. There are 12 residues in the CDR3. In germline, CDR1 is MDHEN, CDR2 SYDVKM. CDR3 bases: TGTGCCAGCAGCCAGATGGATCAGCCCCAGCATTTT. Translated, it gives CASSQMDQPQHF.

This chain's CDR3 is CASSVLAGFDTGELFF. The CDR3 DNA reads as TGCGCCAGCAGCGTTCTAGCGGGGTTTGACACCGGGGAGCTGTTTTTT. This rearrangement joins TRBV5-1 to TRBJ2-2, with 9 bases that match TRBD2. V was pared by 4 bases and J by 3 bases, with 7 bases of the junction left unmatched. Germline V lookup: CDR1 SGHRS, CDR2 YFSETQ. The CDR3 contains 16 residues. The whole variable domain, filled in from reference TRBV5-1 and TRBJ2-2, reads KAGVTQTPRYLIKTRGQQVTLSCSPISGHRSVSWYQQTPGQGLQFLFEYFSETQRNKGNFPGRFSGRQFSNSRSEMNVSTLELGDSALYLCASSVLAGFDTGELFFGEGSRLTVL.

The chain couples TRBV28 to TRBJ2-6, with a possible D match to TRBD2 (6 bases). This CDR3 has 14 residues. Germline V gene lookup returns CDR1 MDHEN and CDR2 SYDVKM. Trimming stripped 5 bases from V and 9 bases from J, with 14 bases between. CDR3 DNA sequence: TGTGCCAGCAGTGTGGGACTTTCTTACAACGTCCTGACTTTC. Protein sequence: CASSVGLSYNVLTF.

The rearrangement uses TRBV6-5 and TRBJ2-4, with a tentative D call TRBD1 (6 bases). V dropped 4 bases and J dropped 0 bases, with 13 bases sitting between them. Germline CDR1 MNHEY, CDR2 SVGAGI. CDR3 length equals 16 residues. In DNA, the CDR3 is TGTGCCAGCAGTTTAGGACAGTCACTAGCCAAAAACATTCAGTACTTC. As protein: CASSLGQSLAKNIQYF.

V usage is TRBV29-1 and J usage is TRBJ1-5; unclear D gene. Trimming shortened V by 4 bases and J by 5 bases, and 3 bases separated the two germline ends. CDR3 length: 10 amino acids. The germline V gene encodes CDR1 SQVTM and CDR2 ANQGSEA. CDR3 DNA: TGCAGCGTTGGGGATCAGCCCCAGCATTTT. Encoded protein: CSVGDQPQHF. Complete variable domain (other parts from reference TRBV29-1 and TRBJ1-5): SAVISQKPSRDICQRGTSLTIQCQVDSQVTMMFWYRQQPGQSLTLIATANQGSEATYESGFVIDKFPISRPNLTFSTLTVSNMSPEDSSIYLCSVGDQPQHFGDGTRLSIL.

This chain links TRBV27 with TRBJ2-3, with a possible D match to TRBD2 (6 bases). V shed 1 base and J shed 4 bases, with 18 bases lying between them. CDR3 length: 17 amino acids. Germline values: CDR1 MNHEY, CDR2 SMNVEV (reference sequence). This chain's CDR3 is CASSLLTMGLGADTQYF. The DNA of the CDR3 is TGTGCCAGCAGTTTATTGACGATGGGACTTGGGGCAGATACGCAGTATTTT.

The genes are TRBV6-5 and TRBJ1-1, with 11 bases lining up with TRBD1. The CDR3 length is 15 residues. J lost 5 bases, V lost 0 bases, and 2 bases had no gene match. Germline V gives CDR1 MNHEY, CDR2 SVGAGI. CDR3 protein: CASSYSGQGETEAFF. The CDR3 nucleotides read TGTGCCAGCAGTTACTCGGGACAGGGGGAGACTGAAGCTTTCTTT.

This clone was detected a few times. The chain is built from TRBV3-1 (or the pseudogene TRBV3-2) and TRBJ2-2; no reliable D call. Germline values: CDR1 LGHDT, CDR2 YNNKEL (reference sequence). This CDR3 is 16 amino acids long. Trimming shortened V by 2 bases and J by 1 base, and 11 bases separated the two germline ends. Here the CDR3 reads CASSQLRLQNTGELFF. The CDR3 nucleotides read TGTGCCAGCAGCCAATTACGGCTTCAGAACACCGGGGAGCTGTTTTTT.

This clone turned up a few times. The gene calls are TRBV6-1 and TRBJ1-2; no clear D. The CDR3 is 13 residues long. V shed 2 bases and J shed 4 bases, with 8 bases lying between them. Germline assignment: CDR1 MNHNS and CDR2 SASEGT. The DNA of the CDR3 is TGTGCCAGCAGTGAACGACCGATCTATGGCTACACCTTC. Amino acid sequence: CASSERPIYGYTF.

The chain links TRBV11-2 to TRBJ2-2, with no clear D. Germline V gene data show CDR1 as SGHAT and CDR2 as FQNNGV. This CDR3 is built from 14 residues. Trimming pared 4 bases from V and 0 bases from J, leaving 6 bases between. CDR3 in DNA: TGTGCCAGCAGCTCGACACCGAACACCGGGGAGCTGTTTTTT. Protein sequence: CASSSTPNTGELFF.

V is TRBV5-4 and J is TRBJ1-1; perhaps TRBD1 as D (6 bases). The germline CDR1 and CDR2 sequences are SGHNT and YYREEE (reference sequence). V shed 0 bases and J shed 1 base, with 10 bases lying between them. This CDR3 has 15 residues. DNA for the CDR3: TGTGCCAGCAGCTTGGCCCTACAGGGGAACACTGAAGCTTTCTTT. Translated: CASSLALQGNTEAFF.

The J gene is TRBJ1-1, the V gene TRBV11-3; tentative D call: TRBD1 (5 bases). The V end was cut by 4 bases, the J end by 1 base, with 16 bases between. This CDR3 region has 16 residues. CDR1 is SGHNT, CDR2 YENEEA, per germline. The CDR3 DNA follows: TGTGCCAGCAGCTCCCCGGCAGGGAGGTGGAACACTGAAGCTTTCTTT. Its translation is CASSSPAGRWNTEAFF.

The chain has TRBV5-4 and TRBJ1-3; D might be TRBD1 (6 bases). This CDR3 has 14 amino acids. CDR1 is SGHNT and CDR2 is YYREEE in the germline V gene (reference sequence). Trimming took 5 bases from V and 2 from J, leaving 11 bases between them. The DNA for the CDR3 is TGTGCCAGCAGTATACAGGGCCCTGGAAACACCATATATTTT. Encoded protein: CASSIQGPGNTIYF.

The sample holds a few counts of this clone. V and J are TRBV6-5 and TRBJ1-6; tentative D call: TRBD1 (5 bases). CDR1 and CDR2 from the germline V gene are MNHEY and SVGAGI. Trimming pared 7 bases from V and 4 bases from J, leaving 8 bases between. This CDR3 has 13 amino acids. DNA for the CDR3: TGTGCCAGCACCGACAGTTATAATTCACCCCTCCACTTT. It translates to CASTDSYNSPLHF.

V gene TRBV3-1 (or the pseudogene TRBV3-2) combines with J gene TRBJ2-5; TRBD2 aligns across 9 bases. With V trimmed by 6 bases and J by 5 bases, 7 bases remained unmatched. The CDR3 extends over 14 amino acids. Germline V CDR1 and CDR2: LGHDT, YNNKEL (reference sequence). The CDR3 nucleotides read TGTGCCAGCAGTCGGACTAGCGAGGTCGAGACCCAGTACTTC. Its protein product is CASSRTSEVETQYF.